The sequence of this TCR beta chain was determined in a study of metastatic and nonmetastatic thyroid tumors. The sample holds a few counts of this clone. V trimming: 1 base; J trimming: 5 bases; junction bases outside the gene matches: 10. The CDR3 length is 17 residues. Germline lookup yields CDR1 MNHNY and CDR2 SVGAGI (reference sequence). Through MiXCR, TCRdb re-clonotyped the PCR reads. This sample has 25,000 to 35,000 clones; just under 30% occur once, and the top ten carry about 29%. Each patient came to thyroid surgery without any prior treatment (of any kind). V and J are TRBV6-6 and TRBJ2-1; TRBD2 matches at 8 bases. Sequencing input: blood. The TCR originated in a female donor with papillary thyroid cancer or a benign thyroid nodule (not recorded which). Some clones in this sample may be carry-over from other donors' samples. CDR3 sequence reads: CASSYFGSGGANNEQFF. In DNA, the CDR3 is TGTGCCAGCAGTTACTTCGGTTCCGGGGGGGCCAACAATGAGCAGTTCTTC.